This TCR beta chain was sequenced in a study of a mutant IDH1 vaccine in newly diagnosed glioma. Study-wide background: Vaccination was launched 4-6 weeks after radiotherapy alone, or with temozolomide cycles.

In regard to this clone: Antigen unknown.

Time point noted: week 35, safety follow-up. Doses of 300 ug of mutant IDH1 20-mer peptide were given with topical imiquimod. The study enrolled donors with new WHO grade 3 or 4 IDH1-mutant, ATRX-lost astrocytomas. The repertoire was sequenced with immunoSEQ multiplex PCR; TCRdb's copy has only in-frame clones and lacks some. The sample contains around 50,000 clones, roughly 91% of which appear only once. The CDR3 totals 14 residues. Germline trimming cut 3 bases from V and 3 bases from J; bases unmatched to any gene: 4. Germline assignment: CDR1 MNHEY and CDR2 SMNVEV (reference sequence). The sequence derives from a woman aged 35 to 49 with glioma. The chain recombines TRBV27 with TRBJ2-7; TRBD1 agrees at 8 bases. The sample consisted of PBMCs, taken from a glioma patient whose treatment included an IDH1 peptide vaccine. The CDR3 here is CASSFGQGFYEQYF. The CDR3 bases are TGTGCCAGCAGTTTCGGACAGGGCTTCTACGAGCAGTACTTC.